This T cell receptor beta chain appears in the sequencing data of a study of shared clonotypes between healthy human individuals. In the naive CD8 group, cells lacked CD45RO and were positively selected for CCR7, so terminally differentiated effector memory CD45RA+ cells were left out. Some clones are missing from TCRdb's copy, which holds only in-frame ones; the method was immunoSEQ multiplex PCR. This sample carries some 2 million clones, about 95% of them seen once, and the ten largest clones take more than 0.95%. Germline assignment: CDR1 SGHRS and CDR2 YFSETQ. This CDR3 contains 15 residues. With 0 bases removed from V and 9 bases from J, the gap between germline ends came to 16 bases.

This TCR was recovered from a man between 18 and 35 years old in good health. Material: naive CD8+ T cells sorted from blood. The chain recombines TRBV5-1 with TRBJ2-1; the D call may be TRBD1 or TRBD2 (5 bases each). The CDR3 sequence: CASSLAWGYGFEQFF. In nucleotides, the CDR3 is TGCGCCAGCAGCTTGGCGTGGGGGTATGGGTTTGAGCAGTTCTTC.